What follows describes a single T cell receptor beta chain. The data derive from a study of T cell responses to AZD1222 COVID-19 vaccine. Libraries were prepared by immunoSEQ multiplex PCR; TCRdb keeps only in-frame clonotypes and omits some of them. The sample lists more than 100,000 clones; about 93% were seen once. Germline V lookup: CDR1 SNHLY, CDR2 FYNNEI. V was clipped by 6 bases and J by 3 bases; unmatched bases: 5. The CDR3 loop spans 14 amino acids. This clonotype originated in an adult who received the AZD1222 COVID-19 vaccine. The source material was peripheral blood, sampled 28 days after the second AZD1222 dose. The chain has TRBV2 and TRBJ1-2, with 9 bases lining up with TRBD1. CDR3 DNA: TGTGCCAGCAGGGGGGACAGGGTGGACTATGGCTACACCTTC. Protein sequence: CASRGDRVDYGYTF.